A selection of T cell receptor beta chains follows, all from one sample in a study of CD8+ T cells in alopecia areata. Using immunoSEQ multiplex PCR, the repertoire was profiled, and TCRdb retains in-frame clones only, with some absent. The sample gives tens of thousands of clones, around 80% of which show up once; about 19% is in the top ten. Source material: NKG2D-low CD8+ T cells sorted from blood. The source of these receptors is a human donor with alopecia areata. Both conserved end residues are part of each CDR3. Each record gives: V gene, D gene, CDR3 length, clone size, J gene, CDR3 protein, CDR3 DNA. A D gene is named only where the DNA matches it firmly. Clone size is not always given. Where it is, it says once, few, many or a class for expanded clones.

v_gene: TRBV29-1
d_gene: -
len: 18
abundance: -
j_gene: TRBJ2-3
CDR3aa: CSVNDADGGTGSTDTQYF
CDR3nt: TGCAGCGTTAACGACGCGGACGGGGGCACAGGAAGCACAGATACGCAGTATTTT

v_gene: TRBV2
d_gene: TRBD1
len: 15
abundance: -
j_gene: TRBJ2-1
CDR3aa: CASSGTGLLADEQFF
CDR3nt: TGTGCCAGCAGCGGGACAGGGCTTTTAGCCGATGAGCAGTTCTTC

v_gene: TRBV9
d_gene: -
len: 13
abundance: once
j_gene: TRBJ2-1
CDR3aa: CASSVSWGDEQFF
CDR3nt: TGTGCCAGCAGCGTTTCATGGGGCGATGAGCAGTTCTTC

v_gene: TRBV29-1
d_gene: TRBD1
len: 15
abundance: -
j_gene: TRBJ2-7
CDR3aa: CSVDEWTGFSYEQYF
CDR3nt: TGCAGCGTTGACGAATGGACAGGGTTTTCCTACGAGCAGTACTTC

v_gene: TRBV5-1
d_gene: TRBD2
len: 15
abundance: -
j_gene: TRBJ2-7
CDR3aa: CASSPSGSGSYEQYF
CDR3nt: TGCGCCAGCAGCCCTAGCGGGAGTGGGTCCTACGAGCAGTACTTC

v_gene: TRBV7-9
d_gene: TRBD1
len: 15
abundance: few
j_gene: TRBJ2-1
CDR3aa: CASSPQTGQRNEQFF
CDR3nt: TGTGCCAGCAGCCCCCAGACAGGGCAACGCAATGAGCAGTTCTTC

v_gene: TRBV9
d_gene: -
len: 12
abundance: -
j_gene: TRBJ2-5
CDR3aa: CASSDHQETQYF
CDR3nt: TGTGCCAGCAGCGATCACCAAGAGACCCAGTACTTC

v_gene: TRBV28
d_gene: -
len: 15
abundance: -
j_gene: TRBJ2-3
CDR3aa: CASSLTGARYDTQYF
CDR3nt: TGTGCCAGCAGTTTGACGGGGGCTCGGTATGATACGCAGTATTTT

v_gene: TRBV5-1
d_gene: TRBD1
len: 15
abundance: -
j_gene: TRBJ2-1
CDR3aa: CASSLGQGHYNEQFF
CDR3nt: TGCGCCAGCAGCTTGGGACAGGGACATTACAATGAGCAGTTCTTC

v_gene: TRBV6-4
d_gene: TRBD2
len: 16
abundance: -
j_gene: TRBJ2-1
CDR3aa: CASSDSFGTSSNEQFF
CDR3nt: TGTGCCAGCAGTGACTCGTTCGGGACTAGCAGCAATGAGCAGTTCTTC

v_gene: TRBV7-9
d_gene: -
len: 16
abundance: few
j_gene: TRBJ1-6
CDR3aa: CASSSLLGSGDSPLHF
CDR3nt: TGTGCCAGCAGCTCCCTTTTAGGTTCGGGGGATTCACCCCTCCACTTT

v_gene: TRBV7-9
d_gene: -
len: 13
abundance: -
j_gene: TRBJ2-7
CDR3aa: CASREGLEYEQYF
CDR3nt: TGTGCCAGCAGGGAGGGGCTGGAGTACGAGCAGTACTTC

v_gene: TRBV6-5
d_gene: TRBD1
len: 14
abundance: -
j_gene: TRBJ2-3
CDR3aa: CASRPDRELDTQYF
CDR3nt: TGTGCCAGCAGACCGGACAGGGAGTTGGATACGCAGTATTTT

v_gene: TRBV29-1
d_gene: -
len: 12
abundance: -
j_gene: TRBJ2-7
CDR3aa: CSVELEGYEQYF
CDR3nt: TGCAGCGTTGAATTGGAGGGCTACGAGCAGTACTTC

v_gene: TRBV13
d_gene: TRBD2
len: 11
abundance: -
j_gene: TRBJ2-1
CDR3aa: CASSLAGEQFF
CDR3nt: TGTGCCAGCAGCCTAGCGGGAGAGCAGTTCTTC

v_gene: TRBV5-4
d_gene: TRBD1
len: 12
abundance: -
j_gene: TRBJ2-1
CDR3aa: CASSKTGNEQFF
CDR3nt: TGTGCCAGCAGCAAGACAGGGAATGAGCAGTTCTTC

v_gene: TRBV27
d_gene: -
len: 13
abundance: -
j_gene: TRBJ1-2
CDR3aa: CASSLRGNYGYTF
CDR3nt: TGTGCCAGCAGTTTGCGGGGGAACTATGGCTACACCTTC

v_gene: TRBV2
d_gene: TRBD2
len: 14
abundance: -
j_gene: TRBJ2-7
CDR3aa: CASSAPSGDVEQYF
CDR3nt: TGTGCCAGCAGTGCCCCTAGCGGGGACGTCGAGCAGTACTTC

v_gene: TRBV27
d_gene: -
len: 14
abundance: -
j_gene: TRBJ2-1
CDR3aa: CASSLVGVVNEQFF
CDR3nt: TGTGCCAGCAGTTTGGTGGGAGTAGTCAATGAGCAGTTCTTC

v_gene: TRBV29-1
d_gene: -
len: 10
abundance: -
j_gene: TRBJ2-3
CDR3aa: CSGGSDTQYF
CDR3nt: TGCAGCGGGGGGTCCGATACGCAGTATTTT

v_gene: TRBV7-9
d_gene: -
len: 14
abundance: -
j_gene: TRBJ2-7
CDR3aa: CASSFTGTPYEQYF
CDR3nt: TGTGCCAGCAGTTTTACCGGGACACCCTACGAGCAGTACTTC

v_gene: TRBV7-6
d_gene: -
len: 16
abundance: -
j_gene: TRBJ2-3
CDR3aa: CASSLIGQSSTDTQYF
CDR3nt: TGTGCCAGCAGCTTAATCGGACAATCTAGCACAGATACGCAGTATTTT